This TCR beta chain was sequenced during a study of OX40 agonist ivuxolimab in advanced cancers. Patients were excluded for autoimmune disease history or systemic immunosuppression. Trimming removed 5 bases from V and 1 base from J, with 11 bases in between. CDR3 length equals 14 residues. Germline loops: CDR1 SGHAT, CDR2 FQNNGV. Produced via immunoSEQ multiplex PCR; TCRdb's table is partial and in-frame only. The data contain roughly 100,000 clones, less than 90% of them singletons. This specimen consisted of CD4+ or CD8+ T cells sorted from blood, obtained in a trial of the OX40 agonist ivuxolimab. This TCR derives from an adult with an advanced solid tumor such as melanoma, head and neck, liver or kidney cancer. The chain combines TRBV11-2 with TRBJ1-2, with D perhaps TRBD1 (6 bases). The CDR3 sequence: CASSLVQGNYGYTF. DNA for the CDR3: TGTGCCAGCAGCCTAGTACAGGGTAACTATGGCTACACCTTC. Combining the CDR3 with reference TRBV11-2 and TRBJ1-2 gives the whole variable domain EAGVAQSPRYKIIEKRQSVAFWCNPISGHATLYWYQQILGQGPKLLIQFQNNGVVDDSQLPKDRFSAERLKGVDSTLKIQPAKLEDSAVYLCASSLVQGNYGYTFGSGTRLTVV.